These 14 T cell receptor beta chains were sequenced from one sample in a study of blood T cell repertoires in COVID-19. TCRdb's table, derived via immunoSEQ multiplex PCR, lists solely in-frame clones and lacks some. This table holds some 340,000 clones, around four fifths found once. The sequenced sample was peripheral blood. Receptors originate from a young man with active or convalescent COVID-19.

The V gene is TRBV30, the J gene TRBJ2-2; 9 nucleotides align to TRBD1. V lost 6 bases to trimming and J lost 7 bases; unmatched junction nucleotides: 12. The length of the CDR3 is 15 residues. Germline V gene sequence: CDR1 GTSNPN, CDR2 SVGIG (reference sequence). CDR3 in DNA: TGTGCCTGCATTATCGGGACAGGGACCATCGGGGAGCTGTTTTTT. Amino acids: CACIIGTGTIGELFF. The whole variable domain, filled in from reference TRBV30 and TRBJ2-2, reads SQTIHQWPATLVQPVGSPLSLECTVEGTSNPNLYWYRQAAGRGLQLLFYSVGIGQISSEVPQNLSASRPQDRQFILSSKKLLLSDSGFYLCACIIGTGTIGELFFGEGSRLTVL.

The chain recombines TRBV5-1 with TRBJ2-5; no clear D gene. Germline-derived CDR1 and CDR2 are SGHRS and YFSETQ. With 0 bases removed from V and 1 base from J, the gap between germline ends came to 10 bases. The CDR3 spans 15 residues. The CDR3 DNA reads TGCGCCAGCAGCTTGGGTGCAGGATCCCAAGAGACCCAGTACTTC. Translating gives CASSLGAGSQETQYF. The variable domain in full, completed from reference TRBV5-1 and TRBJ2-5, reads KAGVTQTPRYLIKTRGQQVTLSCSPISGHRSVSWYQQTPGQGLQFLFEYFSETQRNKGNFPGRFSGRQFSNSRSEMNVSTLELGDSALYLCASSLGAGSQETQYFGPGTRLLVL.

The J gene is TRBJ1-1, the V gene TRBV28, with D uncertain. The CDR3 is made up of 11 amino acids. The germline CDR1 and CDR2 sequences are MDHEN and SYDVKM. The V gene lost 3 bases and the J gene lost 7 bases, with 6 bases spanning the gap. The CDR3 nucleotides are TGTGCCAGCAGTTTGCGGAATGAAGCTTTCTTT. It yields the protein CASSLRNEAFF. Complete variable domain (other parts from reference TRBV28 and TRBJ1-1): DVKVTQSSRYLVKRTGEKVFLECVQDMDHENMFWYRQDPGLGLRLIYFSYDVKMKEKGDIPEGYSVSREKKERFSLILESASTNQTSMYLCASSLRNEAFFGQGTRLTVV.

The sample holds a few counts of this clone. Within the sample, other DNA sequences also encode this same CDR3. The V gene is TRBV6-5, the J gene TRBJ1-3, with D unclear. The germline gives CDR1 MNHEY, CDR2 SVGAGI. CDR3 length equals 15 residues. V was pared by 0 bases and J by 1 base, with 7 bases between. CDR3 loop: CASSYSTGSGNTIYF. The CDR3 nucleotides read TGTGCCAGCAGTTACTCGACGGGTTCTGGAAACACCATATATTTT.

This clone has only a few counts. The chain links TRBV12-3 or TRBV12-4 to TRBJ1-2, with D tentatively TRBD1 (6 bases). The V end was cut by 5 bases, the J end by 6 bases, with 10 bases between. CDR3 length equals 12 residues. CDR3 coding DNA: TGTGCCAGCAGTACAGGGCTCGATGGCTACACCTTC. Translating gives CASSTGLDGYTF.

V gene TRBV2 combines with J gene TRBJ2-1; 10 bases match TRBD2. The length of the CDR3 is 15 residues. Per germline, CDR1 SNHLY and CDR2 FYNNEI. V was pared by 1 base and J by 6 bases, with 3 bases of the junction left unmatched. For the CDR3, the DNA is TGTGCCAGCAGTGAAGGAGCGGGAGGGGGCAATGAGCAGTTCTTC. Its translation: CASSEGAGGGNEQFF.

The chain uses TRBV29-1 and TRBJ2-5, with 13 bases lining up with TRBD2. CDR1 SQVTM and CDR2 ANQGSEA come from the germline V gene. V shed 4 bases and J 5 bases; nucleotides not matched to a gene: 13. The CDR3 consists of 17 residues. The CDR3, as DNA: TGCAGCGTTGCCGGACTAGCGGGAGTGGGTTCGGTGGAGACCCAGTACTTC. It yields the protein CSVAGLAGVGSVETQYF.

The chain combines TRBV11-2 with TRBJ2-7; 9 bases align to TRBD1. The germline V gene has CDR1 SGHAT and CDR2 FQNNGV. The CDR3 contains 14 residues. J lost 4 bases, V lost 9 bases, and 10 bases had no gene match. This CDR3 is CASTAGQGFYEQYF. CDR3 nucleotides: TGTGCCAGTACAGCGGGACAGGGCTTTTACGAGCAGTACTTC. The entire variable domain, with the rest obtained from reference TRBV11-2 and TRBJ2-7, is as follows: EAGVAQSPRYKIIEKRQSVAFWCNPISGHATLYWYQQILGQGPKLLIQFQNNGVVDDSQLPKDRFSAERLKGVDSTLKIQPAKLEDSAVYLCASTAGQGFYEQYFGPGTRLTVT.

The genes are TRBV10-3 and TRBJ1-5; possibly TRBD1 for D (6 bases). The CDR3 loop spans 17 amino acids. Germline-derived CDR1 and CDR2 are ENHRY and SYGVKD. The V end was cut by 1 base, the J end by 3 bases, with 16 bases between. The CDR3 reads CAISELATGIHNQPQHF. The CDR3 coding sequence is TGTGCCATCAGTGAGTTGGCGACAGGCATCCACAATCAGCCCCAGCATTTT.

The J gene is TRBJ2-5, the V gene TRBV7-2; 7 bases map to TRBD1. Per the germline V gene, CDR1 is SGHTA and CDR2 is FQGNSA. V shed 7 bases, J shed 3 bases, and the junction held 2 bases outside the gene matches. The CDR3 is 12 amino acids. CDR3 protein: CASMGTEETQYF. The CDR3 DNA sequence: TGTGCCAGCATGGGGACAGAAGAGACCCAGTACTTC. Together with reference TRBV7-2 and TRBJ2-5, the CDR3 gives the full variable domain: GAGVSQSPSNKVTEKGKDVELRCDPISGHTALYWYRQSLGQGLEFLIYFQGNSAPDKSGLPSDRFSAERTGGSVSTLTIQRTQQEDSAVYLCASMGTEETQYFGPGTRLLVL.

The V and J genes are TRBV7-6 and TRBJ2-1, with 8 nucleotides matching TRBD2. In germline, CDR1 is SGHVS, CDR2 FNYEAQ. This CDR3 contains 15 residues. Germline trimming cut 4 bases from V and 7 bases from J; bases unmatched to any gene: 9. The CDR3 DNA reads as TGTGCCAGCAGCTCCCCCCTCCGGGGGGGGAATGAGCAGTTCTTC. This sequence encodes CASSSPLRGGNEQFF.

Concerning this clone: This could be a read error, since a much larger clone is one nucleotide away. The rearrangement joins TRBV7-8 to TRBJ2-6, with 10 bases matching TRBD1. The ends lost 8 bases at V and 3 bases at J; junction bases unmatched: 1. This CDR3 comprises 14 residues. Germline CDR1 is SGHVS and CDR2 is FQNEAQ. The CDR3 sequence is CASRDRGGANVLTF. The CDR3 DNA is TGTGCCAGCCGGGACAGGGGTGGGGCCAACGTCCTGACTTTC.

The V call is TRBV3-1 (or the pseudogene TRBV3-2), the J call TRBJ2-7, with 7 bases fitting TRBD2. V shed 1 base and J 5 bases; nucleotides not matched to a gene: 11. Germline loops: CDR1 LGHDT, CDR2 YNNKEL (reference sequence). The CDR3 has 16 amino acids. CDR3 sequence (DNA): TGTGCCAGCAGCCAAGCTACGGGACTAACAAGGGACGAGCAGTACTTC. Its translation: CASSQATGLTRDEQYF.

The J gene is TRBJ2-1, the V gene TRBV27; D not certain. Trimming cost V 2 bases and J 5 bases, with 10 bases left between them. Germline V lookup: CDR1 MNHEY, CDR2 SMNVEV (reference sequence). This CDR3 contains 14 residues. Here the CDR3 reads CASSLMGPDNEQFF. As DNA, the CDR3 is TGTGCCAGCAGTTTAATGGGCCCTGACAATGAGCAGTTCTTC.